Presented here are 21 T cell receptor beta chains from one specimen sequenced in a study of beta chain features in type 1 diabetes. All of the isolated RNA was reverse transcribed, so expressed TCRB transcripts were sequenced. Method: immunoSEQ multiplex PCR; TCRdb's copy keeps in-frame clones and lacks some. The sample holds about 110,000 clones, 30% to 40% seen once. Sequenced input: stem cell memory CD4+ T cells from blood. Receptors originate from a woman aged 18-29 years in good health.

The chain combines TRBV30 with TRBJ1-5, with D perhaps TRBD1 (5 bases). V lost 0 bases to trimming and J lost 7 bases, with 10 bases between them. CDR1 is GTSNPN, CDR2 SVGIG, per germline (reference sequence). The CDR3 is made up of 13 amino acids. CDR3 coding DNA: TGTGCCTGGAGTGTAGGGGTTAAGCAGCCCCAGCATTTT. It translates to CAWSVGVKQPQHF.

This clone has just a few counts. This chain uses TRBV28 with TRBJ2-5; D might be TRBD2 (6 bases). This CDR3 comprises 14 residues. Trimming left V 6 bases short and J 3 bases short, with 14 bases between. Germline V lookup: CDR1 MDHEN, CDR2 SYDVKM. The CDR3 sequence is CASSVDYRKETQYF. As DNA, the CDR3 is TGTGCCAGCAGCGTGGACTACCGGAAAGAGACCCAGTACTTC.

Only a few counts were recorded for this clone. V is TRBV7-8 and J is TRBJ2-7, with D possibly TRBD1 on 5 matching bases. The CDR3 covers 11 residues. CDR1 is SGHVS, CDR2 FQNEAQ, per germline. Trimming took off 8 bases at V and 3 bases at J, with 8 bases between the two ends. The chain's CDR3 is CASLQDYEQYF. DNA for the CDR3: TGTGCCAGCCTACAGGACTACGAGCAGTACTTC.

The chain has TRBV23-1 and TRBJ2-7; no clear D. TRBV23-1 is annotated as an ORF whose role is uncertain. CDR3 length equals 14 residues. Deletions cut 2 bases from V and 3 bases from J, with 11 bases between. This CDR3 reads CASSQTLSYYEQYF. CDR3 DNA sequence: TGCGCCAGCAGTCAAACACTAAGCTACTACGAGCAGTACTTC.

This clone was counted a few times. This chain joins TRBV6-1 and TRBJ1-2, with TRBD1 matching 11 bases. From germline, CDR1 is MNHNS and CDR2 SASEGT. CDR3 length equals 14 residues. The V and J ends lost 6 bases and 4 bases, in that order; junction bases with no gene match: 4. The CDR3 DNA reads TGTGCCAGCAGCTTTGGACAGGGGGCCTATGGCTACACCTTC. Translating gives CASSFGQGAYGYTF.

The chain has TRBV15 and TRBJ2-1, with 11 bases aligning to TRBD1. V dropped 3 bases and J dropped 2; count of bases not matched to a gene: 3. The CDR3 is made up of 16 amino acids. Germline-derived CDR1 and CDR2 are LNHNV and YYDKDF (reference sequence). CDR3 nucleotides: TGTGCCACCAGCAGGACGGGACAGGGGGCCTACAATGAGCAGTTCTTC. This sequence encodes CATSRTGQGAYNEQFF.

This clone occurred a few times. The gene calls are TRBV7-9 and TRBJ2-1; 10 bases are shared with TRBD2. Germline V gives CDR1 SEHNR, CDR2 FQNEAQ (reference sequence). V lost 3 bases and J lost 7; bases outside the gene matches: 6. The CDR3 extends over 15 amino acids. CDR3 protein: CASSLRTSGGNEQFF. CDR3 bases: TGTGCCAGCAGCTTGAGGACTAGCGGAGGGAATGAGCAGTTCTTC.

This clone has only a few counts. The chain links TRBV4-2 to TRBJ2-2; D gene unclear. From germline, CDR1 is LGHNA and CDR2 YNFKEQ. CDR3 length: 14 amino acids. V was clipped by 1 base and J by 7 bases, with 10 bases between them. As DNA, the CDR3 is TGTGCCAGCAGCCAAGTTCGCGGAGTCGGGGAGCTGTTTTTT. This codes for CASSQVRGVGELFF.

This clone appeared once. The rearrangement links TRBV7-3 to TRBJ2-7; 11 positions agree with TRBD2. Unmatched junction bases numbered 4, after V lost 5 bases and J lost 1 base. Looked up from germline, CDR1 is SGHTA and CDR2 is FQGTGA. This CDR3 has 15 residues. The CDR3 loop is CASSQGLAVSYEQYF. Here the CDR3 DNA reads TGTGCCAGCAGCCAGGGACTAGCGGTTTCCTACGAGCAGTACTTC. Variable domain in full (rest from reference TRBV7-3 and TRBJ2-7): GAGVSQTPSNKVTEKGKYVELRCDPISGHTALYWYRQSLGQGPEFLIYFQGTGAADDSGLPNDRFFAVRPEGSVSTLKIQRTERGDSAVYLCASSQGLAVSYEQYFGPGTRLTVT.

This clone was seen only a few times. The rearrangement links TRBV6-5 to TRBJ2-7; no clear D gene. V was clipped by 3 bases and J by 3 bases, with 15 bases between them. The CDR3 totals 15 residues. CDR1 and CDR2 from the germline V gene are MNHEY and SVGAGI. The CDR3 DNA reads as TGTGCCAGCAGTTATTCGATTCACACCCACTACGAGCAGTACTTC. It yields the protein CASSYSIHTHYEQYF.

This clone was detected only a few times. The DNA of the CDR3 is TGCGCCAGCAGCGACGGGACAGGGGGTACGGCTAATGAAAAACTGTTTTTT. This sequence encodes CASSDGTGGTANEKLFF. V usage is TRBV5-1 and J usage is TRBJ1-4, with 11 nucleotides matching TRBD1. The CDR3 loop spans 17 amino acids. Germline V gene sequence: CDR1 SGHRS, CDR2 YFSETQ. V was pared by 4 bases and J by 3 bases, with 8 bases of the junction left unmatched.

The J gene is TRBJ2-1, the V gene TRBV5-1; possibly TRBD2 for D (5 bases). V dropped 1 base and J dropped 4 bases, with 21 bases sitting between them. This CDR3 is built from 18 residues. Germline CDR1 reads SGHRS; CDR2 reads YFSETQ. The DNA of the CDR3 is TGCGCCAGCAGCTTGTTTAGGACCGGACTCGCGGGTTACAATGAGCAGTTCTTC. Encoded protein: CASSLFRTGLAGYNEQFF.

This chain uses TRBV28 with TRBJ2-2, with 11 bases identical to TRBD2. The ends lost 0 bases at V and 7 bases at J; junction bases unmatched: 7. The CDR3 contains 17 residues. Germline V gene data show CDR1 as MDHEN and CDR2 as SYDVKM. CDR3 DNA: TGTGCCAGCAGTTTATGGACTAGCGGGATTCGTCACGGGGAGCTGTTTTTT. It yields the protein CASSLWTSGIRHGELFF.

This clone was observed a few times. Here the CDR3 DNA reads TGTGCCAGCAGCCCCGGGACTAGCGGGAAAGCTACGCAGTATTTT. Residues: CASSPGTSGKATQYF. This sequence joins TRBV27 and TRBJ2-3; 13 bases are a match to TRBD2. The CDR3 totals 15 residues. The junction had 8 bases not matched to a gene; V was cut back by 6 bases and J by 8 bases. CDR1 MNHEY and CDR2 SMNVEV come from the germline V gene (reference sequence).

The chain's CDR3 is CASSFRYSPLSNQPQHF. CDR3 DNA: TGTGCCAGCAGCTTCCGCTACAGTCCCCTATCCAATCAGCCCCAGCATTTT. The chain uses TRBV11-2 and TRBJ1-5; no definite D call. This CDR3 contains 17 residues. Trimming cost V 3 bases and J 3 bases, with 18 bases left between them. Germline CDR1 is SGHAT and CDR2 is FQNNGV.

The V and J genes are TRBV5-6 and TRBJ2-7, with D maybe TRBD1 (5 bases). The CDR3 runs 14 residues. Germline V gives CDR1 SGHDT, CDR2 YYEEEE. V was cut by 4 bases and J by 6 bases, with 17 bases left in between. The CDR3 sequence: CASSLPGPQGEQYF. CDR3 DNA: TGTGCCAGCAGCCTCCCCGGCCCTCAGGGCGAGCAGTACTTC.

A few counts support this clone. V usage is TRBV2 and J usage is TRBJ2-7; tentatively, D is TRBD1 (6 bases). This CDR3 is 14 amino acids long. V shed 6 bases and J shed 0 bases, with 12 bases lying between them. Germline loops: CDR1 SNHLY, CDR2 FYNNEI. CDR3 region: CASSFQGSSYEQYF. DNA of the CDR3: TGTGCCAGCAGCTTTCAGGGGAGCTCCTACGAGCAGTACTTC.

This clone has just a few counts. The chain recombines TRBV5-4 with TRBJ2-1; TRBD2 matches 10 bases. Germline assignment: CDR1 SGHNT and CDR2 YYREEE (reference sequence). With V trimmed by 4 bases and J by 3 bases, 4 bases remained unmatched. This CDR3 comprises 15 residues. CDR3 in amino acids: CASSRTSGIYNEQFF. The CDR3 DNA reads TGTGCCAGCAGCCGAACTAGCGGGATCTACAATGAGCAGTTCTTC.

In DNA, the CDR3 is TGTGCCAGCAGCTTAAGTTGGACAGATTACGAGCAGTACTTC. The encoded protein is CASSLSWTDYEQYF. This chain connects TRBV7-2 to TRBJ2-7, with a weak D call TRBD1 (6 bases). CDR1 SGHTA and CDR2 FQGNSA come from the germline V gene. CDR3 length: 14 residues. The ends were cut back, 2 bases at V and 4 bases at J, with 12 bases in the middle.

The rearrangement links TRBV9 to TRBJ2-5; D is unresolved. V was trimmed by 2 bases and J by 4 bases, leaving 9 bases between them. The CDR3 totals 13 residues. Germline CDR1 and CDR2: SGDLS and YYNGEE. The CDR3 coding sequence is TGTGCCAGCAGCGTTGGAGATCTAGAGACCCAGTACTTC. Its translation: CASSVGDLETQYF.

The gene calls are TRBV7-6 and TRBJ1-2; weak D call: TRBD1 (5 bases). Germline V gives CDR1 SGHVS, CDR2 FNYEAQ. The V gene lost 1 base and the J gene lost 2 bases, with 8 bases spanning the gap. The CDR3 extends over 14 amino acids. The CDR3 nucleotides are TGTGCCAGCAGCTTAGGGGGGGGGAACTATGGCTACACCTTC. Translating it yields CASSLGGGNYGYTF.